This T cell receptor beta chain was observed in a study of blood T cells in healthy people across ages. Alongside a J-beta primer mix, a sample-barcoded 5' primer served in a second PCR lasting about 7 to 11 cycles. Each CDR3 protein is one row after TCRdb ran MiXCR on the 5' RACE reads. Of 1 million or so distinct CDR3 sequences listed, about 23% were seen once; the top ten hold approximately 0.75%. Germline CDR1 and CDR2: SQVTM and ANQGSEA. V shed 6 bases, J shed 2 bases, and the junction held 6 bases outside the gene matches. The CDR3 consists of 13 residues. These data were also reused for a study on T cells of mothers and their children.

Sequenced: blood. The chain links TRBV29-1 to TRBJ2-5; TRBD1 matches at 7 bases. This receptor was taken from a girl aged 2 to 9 in good health. The CDR3 DNA reads as TGCAGCGTACTGGGACAGTTACAAGAGACCCAGTACTTC. Its protein product is CSVLGQLQETQYF.